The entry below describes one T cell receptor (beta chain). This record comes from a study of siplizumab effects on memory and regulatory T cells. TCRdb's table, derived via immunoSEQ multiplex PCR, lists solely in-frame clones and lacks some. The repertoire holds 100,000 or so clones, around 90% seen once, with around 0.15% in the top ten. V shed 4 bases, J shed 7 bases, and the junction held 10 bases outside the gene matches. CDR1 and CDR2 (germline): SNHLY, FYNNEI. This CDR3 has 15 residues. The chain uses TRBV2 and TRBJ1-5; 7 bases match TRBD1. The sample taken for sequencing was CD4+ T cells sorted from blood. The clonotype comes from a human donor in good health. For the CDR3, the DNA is TGTGCCAGCAGTGGGGCCTGGGTAGGGGGCCAGCCCCAGCATTTT. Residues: CASSGAWVGGQPQHF.